Below, one TCR beta chain is given with its context. This sample is drawn from a study of CD8+ T cells in alopecia areata. Trimming shortened V by 2 bases and J by 7 bases, and 15 bases separated the two germline ends. The germline V gene encodes CDR1 SGHTA and CDR2 FQGNSA. The CDR3 has 16 amino acids. Extraction of RNA preceded its reverse transcription into cDNA, which served as the sequencing template. TCRdb keeps only in-frame clones here, not all; method: immunoSEQ multiplex PCR. The repertoire holds 150,000 to 200,000 clones, with less than 65% as singletons. Treatment indicated: oral pan-JAK inhibitor, 5-10 mg twice daily.

The sample consisted of CD4+ T cells sorted from blood, taken at week 24, from a patient treated with tofacitinib. This rearrangement joins TRBV7-2 to TRBJ1-6, with D perhaps matching TRBD1 (5 bases). The origin of this receptor is a human donor with alopecia areata. The CDR3 here is CASSLSGRGMNSPLHF. The DNA for the CDR3 is TGTGCCAGCAGCTTATCAGGCCGGGGGATGAATTCACCCCTCCACTTT.